The 20 T cell receptor beta chains in this list originate from one sample, sequenced in a study of prognosis after radiotherapy for stage I lung cancer. Amplification of the TCR beta CDR3 (from genomic DNA) was done by two-round multiplex PCR. Each TRBV and TRBJ gene had its own primer in the first PCR round. Using its own MiXCR run on the multiplex PCR reads, TCRdb lists one record per CDR3 protein. The sample records roughly 23,000 distinct CDR3 sequences, roughly 44% being singletons. Here the sequenced sample was PBMCs, taken before or after stereotactic body radiation therapy (not recorded which). The receptor source for this set is a donor of 50 years or more with non-small cell lung cancer.

This clonotype has ten or more counts. The chain employs TRBV20-1 and TRBJ1-1, with 7 bases fitting TRBD1. CDR1 and CDR2 from the germline V gene are DFQATT and SNEGSKA (reference sequence). V trimming: 0 bases; J trimming: 4 bases; junction bases outside the gene matches: 8. The CDR3 totals 15 residues. CDR3 residues: CSARDPNDRVTEAFF. CDR3 sequence (DNA): TGCAGTGCTAGAGATCCAAACGACAGGGTCACTGAAGCTTTCTTT.

Of note for this clonotype: A read error is possible here, since a much larger clone lies one base away. This sequence joins TRBV3-1 and TRBJ1-1; possible D gene TRBD1, 5 bases. Germline CDR1 is LGHDT and CDR2 is YNNKEL (reference sequence). Trimming removed 4 bases from V and 2 bases from J, with 11 bases in between. CDR3 length equals 14 residues. CDR3 loop: CASSLNRINTEAFF. The DNA for the CDR3 is TGTGCCAGCAGCCTGAACAGGATTAACACTGAAGCTTTCTTT.

The rearrangement uses TRBV30 and TRBJ2-5; 9 bases map to TRBD1. The CDR3 consists of 16 residues. Germline V gives CDR1 GTSNPN, CDR2 SVGIG (reference sequence). CDR3 region: CFWSDPHRGLGETQYF. The DNA for the CDR3 is TGTTTCTGGAGTGACCCCCACAGGGGGCTAGGAGAGACCCAGTACTTC.

This clonotype was seen repeatedly, ten times or more. The genes are TRBV18 and TRBJ2-7; D call uncertain. CDR1 and CDR2 from the germline V gene are KGHSH and LQKENI. With 3 bases removed from V and 2 bases from J, the gap between germline ends came to 5 bases. The CDR3 consists of 12 residues. CDR3 coding DNA: TGTGCCAGCTCACCGGGTCCCTACGAGCAGTACTTC. Translation gives CASSPGPYEQYF.

The chain uses TRBV18 and TRBJ1-1, with TRBD1 matching over 8 bases. Germline trimming cut 3 bases from V and 10 bases from J; bases unmatched to any gene: 4. CDR3 size: 12 residues. Germline V CDR1 and CDR2: KGHSH, LQKENI. The CDR3 sequence is CASSPGTGGAFF. The CDR3 DNA reads TGTGCCAGCTCACCCGGGACAGGTGGAGCTTTCTTT.

J is TRBJ1-3 and V is TRBV30; D remains ambiguous. CDR3 length: 15 amino acids. Trimming pared 4 bases from V and 3 bases from J, leaving 16 bases between. Germline CDR1 reads GTSNPN; CDR2 reads SVGIG (reference sequence). The CDR3 loop reads CAWITGSGFGNTIYF. DNA of the CDR3: TGTGCCTGGATTACGGGGTCCGGCTTTGGAAACACCATATATTTT.

This clonotype has a count of ten or more. In DNA form, the CDR3 reads TGTGCCAGCGGACGGGACAGGGGGGTCGATGAGCAGTTCTTC. Translating it yields CASGRDRGVDEQFF. The chain joins TRBV6-1 to TRBJ2-1, with 11 bases aligning to TRBD1. Germline assignment: CDR1 MNHNS and CDR2 SASEGT. This CDR3 is 14 amino acids long. The V segment lost 8 bases and the J segment 8 bases; nucleotides outside the gene matches: 8.

Of note for this clonotype: This sequence is one base from a far larger clone and is likely a read error. V and J are TRBV27 and TRBJ2-1, with 15 bases identical to TRBD2. Germline CDR1 MNHEY, CDR2 SMNVEV (reference sequence). This CDR3 is 19 amino acids long. Trimming took 8 bases from V and 6 from J; bases not matched to a gene: 17. The CDR3 bases are TGTGCCAGCGGAGACGCCGGGACTAGCGGGAGGCCTCTCCTCAATGAGCAGTTCTTC. Translating it yields CASGDAGTSGRPLLNEQFF.

This clonotype was detected only a few times. A read error is likely, as this CDR3 ends without the conserved phenylalanine or tryptophan. The V gene is TRBV13, the J gene TRBJ1-4; D is unclear. This CDR3 comprises 16 residues. V was clipped by 0 bases and J by 2 bases, with 10 bases between them. The germline CDR1 and CDR2 sequences are PRHDT and FYEKMQ (reference sequence). The CDR3 is CASSLGGRKTNEKLFL. In DNA form, the CDR3 reads TGTGCCAGCAGCTTAGGAGGGAGGAAGACTAATGAAAAACTGTTTCTT.

The V and J genes are TRBV12-3 or TRBV12-4 and TRBJ2-7; the match to TRBD2 covers 7 bases. CDR3 size: 16 residues. V trimming: 6 bases; J trimming: 2 bases; junction bases outside the gene matches: 13. For the CDR3, the DNA is TGTGCCAGCAGACCCGGGGGGAGTAGCTCGGCCTACGAGCAGTACTTC. Protein product: CASRPGGSSSAYEQYF.

Remarks on this clonotype: A much bigger clone sits one base away, suggesting this may be a read error. The chain uses TRBV7-9 and TRBJ1-4; D gene ambiguous. Germline V lookup: CDR1 SEHNR, CDR2 FQNEAQ (reference sequence). The CDR3 spans 8 residues. The CDR3 nucleotides read TGTGCCAGTATGATAAGGGTTTTT. Protein: CASMIRVF.

J is TRBJ2-7 and V is TRBV28; 7 nucleotides align to TRBD1. The germline gives CDR1 MDHEN, CDR2 SYDVKM. V lost 5 bases and J lost 2; bases outside the gene matches: 6. This CDR3 contains 14 residues. In DNA, the CDR3 is TGTGCCAGCAGTCCCCGGGACAGCCCCTACGAGCAGTACTTC. It is translated as CASSPRDSPYEQYF.

A note on this clonotype: This may arise from a read error, as a much more abundant clone is one base away. The chain couples TRBV6-5 to TRBJ2-7; 7 bases are a match to TRBD2. Germline assignment: CDR1 MNHEY and CDR2 SVGAGI. J gave up 4 bases and V 2 bases, and 5 bases lay outside the gene matches. There are 14 residues in the CDR3. The CDR3 protein is CASSYRGGGYEQYF. The CDR3, as DNA: TGTGCCAGCAGTTACCGAGGCGGGGGATACGAGCAGTACTTC.

This chain joins TRBV5-4 and TRBJ2-7; 7 nucleotides line up with TRBD2. With 2 bases clipped from V and 0 bases from J, the junction kept 5 bases outside the gene matches. This CDR3 is built from 15 residues. Germline V CDR1 and CDR2: SGHNT, YYREEE (reference sequence). The CDR3 loop reads CASSLPGGASYEQYF. The DNA of the CDR3 is TGTGCCAGCAGCTTACCGGGAGGAGCCTCCTACGAGCAGTACTTC.

The chain carries TRBV7-2 and TRBJ1-2; D call uncertain. This CDR3 is built from 14 residues. The germline V and J ends were trimmed by 1 base and 2 bases, with 8 bases remaining between them. In germline, CDR1 is SGHTA, CDR2 FQGNSA. The CDR3 is CASSLGGGNYGYTF. DNA of the CDR3: TGTGCCAGCAGCTTAGGAGGAGGAAACTATGGCTACACCTTC.

This clonotype was seen only once. The chain joins TRBV30 to TRBJ1-5; no clear D gene. Germline CDR1 reads GTSNPN; CDR2 reads SVGIG (reference sequence). V lost 2 bases and J 2 bases, leaving 13 bases between the germline ends. This CDR3 has 15 residues. CDR3 protein: CAWSLTSDGNQPQHF. In DNA, the CDR3 is TGTGCCTGGAGTTTGACGTCCGACGGCAATCAGCCCCAGCATTTT.

As concerns this clonotype: The likely explanation is a read error, given a far larger clone one base away. The chain links TRBV6-9 to TRBJ1-1; D ambiguous. Germline V gene sequence: CDR1 MNHGY, CDR2 SVAAGI. The CDR3 covers 14 residues. CDR3 coding DNA: TGTGCCAGCAGTTACGGTAGACCGAACACTGAATCTTTCTTT. This translates into CASSYGRPNTESFF.

With respect to this clonotype: A read error may produce the germline difference seen at one junction end. The chain carries TRBV7-9 and TRBJ2-2; possible D gene TRBD1, 5 bases. CDR3 size: 14 residues. CDR1 and CDR2 (germline): SEHNR, FQNEAQ (reference sequence). The CDR3 here is CAGSLAGNTVELFF. CDR3 nucleotides: TGTGCCGGCAGCTTAGCAGGGAACACCGTGGAGCTGTTTTTT.

This clonotype was counted ten times or more. The rearrangement joins TRBV18 to TRBJ2-5, with a possible D match to TRBD1 (6 bases). Germline loops: CDR1 KGHSH, CDR2 LQKENI. The CDR3 loop spans 13 amino acids. V lost 4 bases and J 5 bases, leaving 11 bases between the germline ends. The chain's CDR3 is CASSRAGAETQYF. In nucleotides, the CDR3 is TGTGCCAGCTCACGAGCAGGGGCCGAGACCCAGTACTTC.

This clonotype was recorded at least ten times. The rearrangement joins TRBV6-1 to TRBJ2-5, with TRBD2 matching 9 bases. Germline CDR1 is MNHNS and CDR2 is SASEGT. CDR3 length: 16 amino acids. V dropped 0 bases and J dropped 4; count of bases not matched to a gene: 6. As DNA, the CDR3 is TGTGCCAGCAGTGAAGCCCGGCTAGCGGGAATAGAGACCCAGTACTTC. It yields the protein CASSEARLAGIETQYF.